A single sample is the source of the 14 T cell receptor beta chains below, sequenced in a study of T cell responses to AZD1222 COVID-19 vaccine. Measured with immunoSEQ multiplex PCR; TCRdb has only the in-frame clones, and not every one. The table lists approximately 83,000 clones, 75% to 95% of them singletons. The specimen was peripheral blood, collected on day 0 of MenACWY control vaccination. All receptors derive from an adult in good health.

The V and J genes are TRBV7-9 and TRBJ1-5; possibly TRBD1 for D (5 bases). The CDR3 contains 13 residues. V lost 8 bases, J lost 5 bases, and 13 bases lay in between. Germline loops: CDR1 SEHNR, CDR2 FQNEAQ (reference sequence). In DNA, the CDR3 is TGTGCCAGCGGAGGGGCCGAATATCAGCCCCAGCATTTT. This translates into CASGGAEYQPQHF.

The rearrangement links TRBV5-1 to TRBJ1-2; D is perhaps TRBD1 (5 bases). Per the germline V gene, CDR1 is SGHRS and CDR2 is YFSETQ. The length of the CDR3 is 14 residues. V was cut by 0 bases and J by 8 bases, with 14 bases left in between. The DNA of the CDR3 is TGCGCCAGCAGCTTGGGCGGCAGGGAAGCCGGCTACACCTTC. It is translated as CASSLGGREAGYTF.

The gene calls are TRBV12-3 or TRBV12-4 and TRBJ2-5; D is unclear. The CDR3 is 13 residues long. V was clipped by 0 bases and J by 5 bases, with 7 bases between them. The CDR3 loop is CASSLAGMETQYF. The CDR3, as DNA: TGTGCCAGCAGTTTAGCAGGGATGGAGACCCAGTACTTC.

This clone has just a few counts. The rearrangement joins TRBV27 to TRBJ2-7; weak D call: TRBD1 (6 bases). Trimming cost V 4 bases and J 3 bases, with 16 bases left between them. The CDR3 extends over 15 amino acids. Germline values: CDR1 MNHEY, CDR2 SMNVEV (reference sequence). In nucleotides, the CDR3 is TGTGCCAGCAGTTCGGAAATGGGACACATCTACGAGCAGTACTTC. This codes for CASSSEMGHIYEQYF.

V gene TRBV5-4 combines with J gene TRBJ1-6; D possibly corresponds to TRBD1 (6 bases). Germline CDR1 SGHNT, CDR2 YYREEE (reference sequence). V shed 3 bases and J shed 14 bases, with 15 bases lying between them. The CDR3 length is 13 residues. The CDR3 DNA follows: TGTGCCAGCAGCTCGGACAGCCTTCAGGCCCTCCACTTT. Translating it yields CASSSDSLQALHF.

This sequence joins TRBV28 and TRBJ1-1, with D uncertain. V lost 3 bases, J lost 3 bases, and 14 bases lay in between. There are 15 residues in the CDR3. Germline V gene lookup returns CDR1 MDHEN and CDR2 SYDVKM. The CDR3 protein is CASSFRTPWDTEAFF. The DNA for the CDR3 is TGTGCCAGCAGTTTTAGGACCCCTTGGGACACTGAAGCTTTCTTT.

For the CDR3, the DNA is TGTGCCAGCAGCCCCGGGAGGTCAGGCACCGGGGAGCTGTTTTTT. It encodes CASSPGRSGTGELFF. This chain links TRBV5-4 with TRBJ2-2; TRBD2 matches at 7 bases. The trim removed 4 bases at V and 4 bases at J, leaving 7 bases unmatched. The germline gives CDR1 SGHNT, CDR2 YYREEE (reference sequence). The CDR3 consists of 15 residues.

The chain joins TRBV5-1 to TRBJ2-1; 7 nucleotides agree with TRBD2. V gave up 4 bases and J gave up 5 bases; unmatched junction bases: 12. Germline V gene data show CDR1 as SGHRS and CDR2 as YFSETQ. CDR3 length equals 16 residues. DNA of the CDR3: TGCGCCAGCAGCCCCCCCGGAGCTAGCGGCCACAATGAGCAGTTCTTC. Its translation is CASSPPGASGHNEQFF.

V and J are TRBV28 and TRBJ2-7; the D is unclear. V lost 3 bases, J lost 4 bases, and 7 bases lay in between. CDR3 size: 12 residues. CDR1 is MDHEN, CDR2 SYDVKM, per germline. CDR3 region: CASSFQNYEQYF. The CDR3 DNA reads TGTGCCAGCAGTTTTCAGAATTACGAGCAGTACTTC. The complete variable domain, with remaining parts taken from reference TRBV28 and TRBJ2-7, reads DVKVTQSSRYLVKRTGEKVFLECVQDMDHENMFWYRQDPGLGLRLIYFSYDVKMKEKGDIPEGYSVSREKKERFSLILESASTNQTSMYLCASSFQNYEQYFGPGTRLTVT.

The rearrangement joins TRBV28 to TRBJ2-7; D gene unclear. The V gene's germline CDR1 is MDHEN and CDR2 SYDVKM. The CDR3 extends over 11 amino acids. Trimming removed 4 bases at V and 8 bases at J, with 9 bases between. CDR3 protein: CASSSPIQQYF. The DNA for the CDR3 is TGTGCCAGCAGTTCGCCAATCCAGCAGTACTTC.

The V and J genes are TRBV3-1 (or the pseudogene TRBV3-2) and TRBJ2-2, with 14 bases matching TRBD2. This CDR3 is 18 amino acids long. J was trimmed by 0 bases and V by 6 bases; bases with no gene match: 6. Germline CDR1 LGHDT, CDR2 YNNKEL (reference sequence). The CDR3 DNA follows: TGTGCCAGCAGTGCATCGGGACTAGCGGGAGCGAACACCGGGGAGCTGTTTTTT. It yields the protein CASSASGLAGANTGELFF.

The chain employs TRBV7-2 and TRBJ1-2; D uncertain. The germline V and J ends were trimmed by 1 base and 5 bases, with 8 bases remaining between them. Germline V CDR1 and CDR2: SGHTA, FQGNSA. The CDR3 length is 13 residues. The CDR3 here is CASSLDQEYGYTF. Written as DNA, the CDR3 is TGTGCCAGCAGCTTAGACCAGGAGTATGGCTACACCTTC.

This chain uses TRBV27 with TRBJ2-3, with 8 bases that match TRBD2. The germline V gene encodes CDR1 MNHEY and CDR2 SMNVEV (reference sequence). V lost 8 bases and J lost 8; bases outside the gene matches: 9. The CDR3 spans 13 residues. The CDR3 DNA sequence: TGTGCCAGCGGGGGGACTAGGCGGGGTACGCAGTATTTT. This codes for CASGGTRRGTQYF.

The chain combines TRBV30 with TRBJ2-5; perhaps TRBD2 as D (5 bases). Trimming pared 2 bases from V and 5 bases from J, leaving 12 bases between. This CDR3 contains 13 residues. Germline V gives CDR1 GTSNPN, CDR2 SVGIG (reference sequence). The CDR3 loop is CAWSTRIGETQYF. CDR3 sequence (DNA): TGTGCCTGGAGTACTAGGATCGGGGAGACCCAGTACTTC.